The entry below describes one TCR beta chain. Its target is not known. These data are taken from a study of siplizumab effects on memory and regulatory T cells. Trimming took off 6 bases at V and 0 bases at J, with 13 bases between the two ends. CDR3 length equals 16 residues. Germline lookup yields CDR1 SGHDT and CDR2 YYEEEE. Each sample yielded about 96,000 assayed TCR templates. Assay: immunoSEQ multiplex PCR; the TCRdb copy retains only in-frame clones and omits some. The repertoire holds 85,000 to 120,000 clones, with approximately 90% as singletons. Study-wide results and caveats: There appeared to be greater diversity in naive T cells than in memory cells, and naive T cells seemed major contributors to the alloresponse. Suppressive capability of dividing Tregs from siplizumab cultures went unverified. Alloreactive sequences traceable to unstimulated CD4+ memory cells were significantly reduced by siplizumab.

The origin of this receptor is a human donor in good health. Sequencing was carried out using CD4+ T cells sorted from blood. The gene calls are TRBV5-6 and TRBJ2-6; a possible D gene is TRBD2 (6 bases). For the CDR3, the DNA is TGTGCCAGCAAGACTAGTCCCAACTCTGGGGCCAACGTCCTGACTTTC. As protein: CASKTSPNSGANVLTF. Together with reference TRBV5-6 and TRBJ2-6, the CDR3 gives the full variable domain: DAGVTQSPTHLIKTRGQQVTLRCSPKSGHDTVSWYQQALGQGPQFIFQYYEEEERQRGNFPDRFSGHQFPNYSSELNVNALLLGDSALYLCASKTSPNSGANVLTFGAGSRLTVL.